This TCR beta chain appears in the sequencing data of a study of cytomegalovirus exposure and HLA in healthy donors listed by TCRdb under 2017. Regarding the research as a whole: An earlier analysis of about 560 of the donors reported approximately 300 Gb of sequence data and around 110 million unique TCR beta sequences obtained from some 200 million T cells. Approximately 300 gigabases of sequencing data and 70 million to 100 million unique TCR sequences made up an early release that covered some 640 HLA-typed donors. Among the roughly 390 genotyped donors, more than 70% belonged to the genetic ancestry cluster associated with self-reported Caucasian donors. The study aimed to test whether signatures of past pathogen exposure could be identified by cataloging public T cell receptors. The T cell repertoires of several hundred subjects were profiled by immunosequencing and related to cytomegalovirus serostatus. Along with the roughly 710-subject first cohort, a separate validation cohort of more than 90 different subjects was used. High-throughput TCR immunosequencing, statistical association of individual TCRs with disease status, and machine learning were combined to predict cytomegalovirus infection status. A later analysis re-examined previously published TCR beta repertoires from 500 to 700 donors and added high-resolution HLA genotyping to investigate patterns of TCR occurrence. Rather than drawing on any new phenotypic data, the later analysis identified candidate immune exposures from TCR beta sequences and the way those sequences occurred across donors. In an earlier analysis of around 540 of the donors, high-throughput TCR beta sequencing was used to judge whether each TCR beta V gene segment behaved as functional or pseudogenic. Alongside the repertoire data, information on donor age, sex, ethnicity and CMV serostatus was compiled. Genome-wide SNP genotypes for about 65% of the 666 donors were used in a later genetic analysis, which treated that subset as a discovery cohort. Every discovery cohort repertoire had been produced on one sequencing platform. Class I and class II HLA loci were covered by the typing at four-digit resolution. The number of typed donors differed by locus: about 629-630 for A, B, C, DRB1 and DQB1; 522 for DQA1; 606 for DPA1; and about 450 for DPB1. Roughly five DR-DQ haplotypes were treated as single units for association and clustering because of strong linkage in the cohort. On average, roughly 240,000 unique TCR beta nucleotide sequences were sequenced per donor among about 400 genotyped donors of the cohort, with roughly 19% of those sequences being non-productive. Overall study results and their limits: When HLA alleles, especially DR and DQ, strongly co-occurred, TCR associations were difficult to assign to individual alleles. A few of the identified cytomegalovirus-associated TCR beta chains were confirmed in vitro to be specific for cytomegalovirus antigens. HLA typing was unavailable for some donors at each locus, so association tests used only the typed subset. The classifier was reported to diagnose cytomegalovirus status with high specificity and sensitivity in both the original cohort and the validation cohort. In a later analysis, around 15,000 TCR beta sequences were associated with specific HLA alleles at a false discovery rate of 0.05. In an earlier analysis of approximately 600 of the donors, most TCR beta V segments were observed in productive rearrangements about 90% or about 30% of the time, broadly matching IMGT annotations. Because counts were too low, seventeen rarely observed V segments, including chromosome 9 orphons, were left out of the earlier analysis of 587 of the donors. Most TCR sequences were seen in very few donors, while some public TCRs were found in many individuals. Some IMGT-functional V segments, including TRBV6-2 and TRBV6-3, could not be distinguished by the 87-base-pair reads and were therefore excluded. For the cohort, immune exposure information was limited to CMV serostatus. Linkage disequilibrium might explain the correlated functional status among segregating V segments, but an unknown experimental factor could not be ruled out. Most CMV-associated TCR beta chains appeared to be HLA-restricted in a later analysis, and the HLA associations seemed to be driven largely by CMV exposure. A later genetic analysis associated a missense DCLRE1C variant with V-gene and J-gene trimming of TCR beta chains, and an independent cohort replicated the association. Only TCR beta chains were sequenced in this cohort, and the absence of alpha or paired-chain data limited detectable features. A total of 150 to 200 TCR beta chains were listed by the study as associated with cytomegalovirus. According to a later genetic analysis, donors in an Asian-associated ancestry cluster had fewer N-insertions in productive TCRs than the approximately 700-donor mean. A further reported finding was that TCR beta sequences accurately predicted the HLA-A and HLA-B alleles for most subjects in the first cohort. According to a later analysis, TCR association rates differed among HLA loci, with DRB1 alleles showing the most associated TCRs and HLA-C alleles showing the fewest. The authors suggested that the approach could potentially be extended to other disease states and immunological phenotypes. In a later analysis, several top co-occurrence clusters were reported to appear linked to parvovirus B19, influenza, CMV and Epstein-Barr virus. The sequencing pipeline was judged likely to have produced a cluster of highly shared sequence variants as a technical artifact. The presence/absence analyses assumed that sequencing depth was roughly uniform across donors, and that assumption may not be true. Compared with equally common non-associated chains, HLA-associated TCR beta chains in a later analysis were more clonally expanded and had lower generation probabilities.

From the cysteine up to the phenylalanine, the CDR3 has a length of 17 residues. Solely the CDR3 DNA is kept, with 51 bases framed from the first base. As encoded in the germline V gene, CDR1 is MGHRA while CDR2 is YSYEKL. The V end gives up 6 bases and the J end 6 bases, leaving 14 bases in the junction not matched to a gene. Remarks on this clone: Its antigen has not been determined.

The cohort was made up of 500 to 800 healthy bone marrow donors. Cohort members were all nominally healthy when sampled, although unrecorded immune exposures were likely present. The donor was CMV seropositive and belonged to the group of more than 250 seropositive cohort members. A peripheral blood sample was collected from each donor, and TCR beta sequencing was performed on peripheral blood mononuclear cells. The Qiagen DNeasy Blood Extraction Kit was used to extract genomic DNA from the blood cell samples. Libraries were made using the immunoSEQ multiplex PCR assay. For the multiplex PCR, a mixture combining 60 forward primers for TCR Vbeta segments and 13 reverse primers for TCR Jbeta segments was used. A multiplex PCR assay on genomic DNA amplified the CDR3 region of rearranged TCR beta genes. The amplified TCR beta libraries were sequenced on the Illumina HiSeq System as 87-base-pair reads. The paper's processing steps were these. Across the 500 to 700 repertoires, a later analysis counted roughly 77 million unique TCR beta chains, some 11 million of which were shared by at least two donors. Raw reads were error-corrected and collapsed into unique sequences by a nearest-neighbor algorithm in which closely related sequences were merged to remove PCR and sequencing errors. To assign V, D and J gene segments, CDR3 sequences were aligned to IMGT reference sequences. For a sequence to be retained, at least a six-nucleotide match to both a V gene segment and a J gene segment was required. A rearrangement counted as productive if the CDR3 had no stop codons and remained in frame with V and J, and every other rearrangement counted as non-productive. Following IMGT convention, CDR3 was defined as the stretch from the second conserved V-encoded cysteine up to the conserved J-encoded phenylalanine. In an earlier analysis of around 570 of the donors, sequences lacking an unambiguous match to a single V gene segment were excluded. An earlier analysis of a few hundred of the donors classified V segments as functional when productive rearrangements were above 56.7% and as segregating when the standard deviation between donors was above 5%. To diagnose cytomegalovirus status from the catalog of TCR beta chain sequences, a statistical classification framework was built. A later analysis assigned V and J genes by comparing TCR nucleotide sequences with IMGT/GENE-DB human TR gene sequences. The TCRdist pipeline was used in a later analysis to assign CDR3 sequences and most-parsimonious VDJ recombination scenarios. A later analysis defined each TCR beta chain by its CDR3 amino acid sequence plus V-gene family, and excluded reads lacking a unique V-gene family. A later analysis removed roughly 590 highly shared, low-generation-probability nucleotide sequences to deal with suspected cross-contamination and a sequencing artifact. In a later analysis, a clonal expansion index was calculated for each public chain from normalized within-repertoire ranks of inferred template counts. A later analysis computed generation probabilities with a VDJ recombination model fitted to out-of-frame rearrangements, and checked the results against IGoR. In a later analysis, TCR-TCR, TCR-HLA and TCR-CMV co-occurrence was scored with hypergeometric tests, and a repertoire-size bias correction was applied to TCR pairs. False discovery rates were estimated in a later analysis by permuting HLA or CMV assignments 20 times. In a later analysis, co-occurring TCRs were grouped using DBSCAN, and TCRdist sequence similarity was added for clustering within HLA-allele-positive subsets. Co-occurrence clustering excluded repertoires with fewer than 30,000 or more than 120,000 public chains, plus five with anomalous nucleotide sharing. TCRdb retrieved this table from immuneACCESS and kept in-frame rearrangements only. Not all clones are present; in checked studies, unresolved V genes account for under half, and no reason is known for the remainder. V and J calls and clone size follow that table, whereas D and trimming were derived from the DNA. This sample's table lists 30,000 to 45,000 clones. Approximately 10% of the sample belongs to the ten largest clones.

The origin of this receptor is a man in his forties in good health and CMV-seropositive. The V gene is TRBV4-1 and the J gene is TRBJ2-3; 11 central nucleotides agree with TRBD2. Sequenced input: PBMCs. The CDR3: CASREEATSGSWDTQYF. In nucleotides, the sequence is TGCGCCAGCAGGGAAGAGGCTACTAGCGGGAGTTGGGATACGCAGTATTTT.